These T cell receptor beta chains were read from a single sample in a study of OX40 agonist ivuxolimab in advanced cancers. TCRdb's table, derived via immunoSEQ multiplex PCR, lists solely in-frame clones and lacks some. The profile covers tens of thousands of clones, with roughly nine tenths appearing a single time and around 0.7% taken by the ten largest. Source: CD4+ or CD8+ T cells sorted from blood, taken in a trial of the OX40 agonist ivuxolimab. The receptors stem from an adult with an advanced solid tumor such as melanoma, head and neck, liver or kidney cancer. The CDR3 runs from the conserved cysteine through the conserved F or W. The D gene is left open where the match is weak. Expanded clones get a size class; other rows say once, few or many, or leave the size out.

d_call	v_call	j_call	cdr3_length	clone_size	cdr3_nt	cdr3_aa
.	TRBV6-1	TRBJ2-7	14	.	TGTGCCAGCTGCCGGGGTCTCTATACCTACGAGCAGTACTTC	CASCRGLYTYEQYF
.	TRBV7-2	TRBJ2-1	15	.	TGTGCCAGCAGTTACCGGGAGTCGCCCTACAATGAGCAGTTCTTC	CASSYRESPYNEQFF
.	TRBV7-2	TRBJ2-3	16	.	TGTGCCAGCAGCCAATCAAGCGGGTTGATCACAGATACGCAGTATTTT	CASSQSSGLITDTQYF
TRBD2	TRBV28	TRBJ2-5	16	.	TGTGCCAGCACCGAACGTAGCGGGAGGGCGAGGGAGACCCAGTACTTC	CASTERSGRARETQYF
TRBD1	TRBV30	TRBJ2-2	14	.	TGTGCCTGGAGAAAGGGACAGTTGAGCGGGGAGCTGTTTTTT	CAWRKGQLSGELFF
.	TRBV5-6	TRBJ2-5	14	.	TGTGCCAGCAGCCGCAGGGGGGGCCCCAGGACCCAGTACTTC	CASSRRGGPRTQYF
.	TRBV7-9	TRBJ2-7	13	.	TGTGCCAGCAGCTTAGGCGGAACCTACGAGCAGTACTTC	CASSLGGTYEQYF
TRBD1	TRBV7-9	TRBJ2-5	14	.	TGTGCCAGCAGCCACGGACAGGGACAAGAGACCCAGTACTTC	CASSHGQGQETQYF
.	TRBV4-3	TRBJ2-2	15	once	TGCGCCAGCAGCGCGGGGACAACCCTCACCGGGGAGCTGTTTTTT	CASSAGTTLTGELFF
.	TRBV5-1	TRBJ2-5	13	once	TGCGCCAGCAGTCGTACAGGGAAAGAGACCCAGTACTTC	CASSRTGKETQYF
.	TRBV5-1	TRBJ2-7	16	.	TGCGCCAGCAGCTTGTATAACATTGGGCGCCGCTACGAGCAGTACTTC	CASSLYNIGRRYEQYF
.	TRBV7-9	TRBJ1-4	18	once	TGTGCCAGCAGCTTATATCCGCCTCAGGGTGGTACGGGAGAAAAACTGTTTTTT	CASSLYPPQGGTGEKLFF
.	TRBV5-1	TRBJ2-5	14	.	TGCGCCAGCAGCTCCAATACAGGGCAAGAGACCCAGTACTTC	CASSSNTGQETQYF
TRBD2	TRBV5-1	TRBJ2-1	17	.	TGCGCCAGCAGCTGGAAAACCGGGACTAGCGGATACAATGAGCAGTTCTTC	CASSWKTGTSGYNEQFF
.	TRBV23-1	TRBJ1-3	14	.	TGCGCCAGCAGTCAAAGCGGGCGGAGAAACACCATATATTTT	CASSQSGRRNTIYF
.	TRBV6-1	TRBJ1-1	13	.	TGTGCCAGCAGTCCCCAGGCCCCCCTTGAAGCTTTCTTT	CASSPQAPLEAFF
TRBD1	TRBV7-9	TRBJ1-2	14	.	TGTGCCAGCAGCCCGGACAGGGAACTCTATGGCTACACCTTC	CASSPDRELYGYTF
.	TRBV6-1	TRBJ2-2	14	.	TGTGCCAGCAGTCTGGACCCGAACACCGGGGAGCTGTTTTTT	CASSLDPNTGELFF
.	TRBV28	TRBJ2-5	16	.	TGTGCCAGCAGTTTACCAGGGAGCGGAAACCAAGAGACCCAGTACTTC	CASSLPGSGNQETQYF
TRBD1	TRBV19	TRBJ2-2	14	.	TGTGCCAGTAGAGGGGGCGGGAACACCGGGGAGCTGTTTTTT	CASRGGGNTGELFF
TRBD1	TRBV5-1	TRBJ2-7	15	.	TGCGCCAGCAGCTTGGCCCCGGGACAGGGCTACGAGCAGTACTTC	CASSLAPGQGYEQYF
TRBD2	TRBV7-2	TRBJ2-7	17	.	TGTGCCAGCAGCCTCCTGACTGGAGCGGGGGGACCCGTCGAGCAGTACTTC	CASSLLTGAGGPVEQYF
TRBD2	TRBV6-1	TRBJ2-7	15	.	TGTGCCAGCAGTCTTAGCGGGAGGAGCCGCTACGAGCAGTACTTC	CASSLSGRSRYEQYF
TRBD2	TRBV6-6	TRBJ2-5	15	.	TGTGCCAGCAGACCCAGAATAGCGGGAGAAGAGACCCAGTACTTC	CASRPRIAGEETQYF
.	TRBV21-1	TRBJ2-2	16	.	TGTGCCAGCAGCAAAGACCGCCTAGCGGGGACCGGGGAGCTGTTTTTT	CASSKDRLAGTGELFF
TRBD2	TRBV7-2	TRBJ2-3	14	once	TGTGCCAGCAGCCAGACTAGCGGGACCGGTACGCAGTATTTT	CASSQTSGTGTQYF
.	TRBV10-3	TRBJ1-3	16	.	TGTGCCATCAGTGGAAAACAACCAAGCTCTGGAAACACCATATATTTT	CAISGKQPSSGNTIYF
TRBD1	TRBV19	TRBJ2-7	13	.	TGTGCCAGTAGGAGGACAGGGTCCCACGAGCAGTACTTC	CASRRTGSHEQYF
.	TRBV6-1	TRBJ1-3	17	.	TGTGCCAGCAGTGACCCCTGGGGGGGGATCGGTGGAAACACCATATATTTT	CASSDPWGGIGGNTIYF
.	TRBV5-4	TRBJ1-1	13	.	TGTGCCAGCAGCTTGGACAGGAACACTGAAGCTTTCTTT	CASSLDRNTEAFF
.	TRBV5-1	TRBJ2-1	13	.	TGCGCCAGCAGCTTGGCTCCTGAGGGGGAGCAGTTCTTC	CASSLAPEGEQFF
.	TRBV30	TRBJ2-1	13	.	TGTGCCTGGAGTGTACCACTCCCCAATGAGCAGTTCTTC	CAWSVPLPNEQFF